Below, 10 T cell receptor beta chains from the same sample are listed, as sequenced in a study of T cells in Graves' hyperthyroidism and ophthalmopathy. Amplification targeted TCR beta CDR3 regions from RNA transcripts. Using the HTBI primer set, a first-round RT-PCR was run on the TCR CDR3. TCRdb analysed the multiplex PCR reads with MiXCR anew, one entry per CDR3 protein. The sample shows about 700,000 distinct CDR3 sequences, around 13% of them seen only once. The sequenced material came from blood. All receptors derive from a woman between 18 and 29 years old with Graves' hyperthyroidism.

This clonotype was detected only a few times. This chain connects TRBV6-1 to TRBJ2-2; the match to TRBD2 covers 11 bases. The ends lost 6 bases at V and 6 bases at J; junction bases unmatched: 18. The CDR3 is made up of 19 amino acids. CDR1 and CDR2 from the germline V gene are MNHNS and SASEGT. DNA of the CDR3: TGTGCCAGCAGCCCCGTTAGGGTAGCGGGAGGGCCGGGAGCCGGGGAGCTGTTTTTT. Protein sequence: CASSPVRVAGGPGAGELFF.

The chain combines TRBV6-5 with TRBJ1-2; D not certain. Trimming took off 0 bases at V and 7 bases at J, with 15 bases between the two ends. This CDR3 has 15 amino acids. Germline CDR1 is MNHEY and CDR2 is SVGAGI. CDR3 in amino acids: CASSYSRIAACGYTF. CDR3 DNA: TGTGCCAGCAGTTACTCGAGAATCGCCGCGTGTGGCTACACCTTC.

This clonotype showed up many times. V usage is TRBV3-1 and J usage is TRBJ2-5; 7 bases align to TRBD1. V trimming: 7 bases; J trimming: 1 base; junction bases outside the gene matches: 3. The CDR3 sequence is 13 residues long. CDR1 and CDR2 (germline): LGHDT, YNNKEL (reference sequence). The CDR3 coding sequence is TGTGCCAGCACCTGGGACAGCCAAGAGACCCAGTACTTC. Its protein product is CASTWDSQETQYF.

This chain connects TRBV19 to TRBJ1-1; 10 bases agree with TRBD1. The CDR3 sequence is 16 residues long. Germline loops: CDR1 LNHDA, CDR2 SQIVND (reference sequence). The ends lost 5 bases at V and 7 bases at J; junction bases unmatched: 13. The CDR3 coding sequence is TGTGCCAGTAGTTCACGCCGAGGACAGGGGGAGAATGAAGCTTTCTTT. It specifies CASSSRRGQGENEAFF.

At least ten counts were recorded for this clonotype. The V call is TRBV5-5, the J call TRBJ1-2; 7 nucleotides match TRBD1. V lost 4 bases and J lost 1; bases outside the gene matches: 7. The germline V gene has CDR1 SGHKS and CDR2 YYEKEE (reference sequence). The CDR3 consists of 15 residues. In DNA, the CDR3 is TGTGCCAGCAGCCATCCTCGACAGGGTAACTATGGCTACACCTTC. It translates to CASSHPRQGNYGYTF.

This clonotype appeared a few times. The chain uses TRBV24-1 and TRBJ1-6; D remains unclear. V was cut by 3 bases and J by 5 bases, with 7 bases left in between. The CDR3 is 14 residues long. Per the germline V gene, CDR1 is KGHDR and CDR2 is SFDVKD. CDR3 nucleotides: TGTGCCACCAGTGATGGACCGAATAATTCACCCCTCCACTTT. Encoded protein: CATSDGPNNSPLHF.

In its sample, this clonotype was seen many times. This chain links TRBV4-1 with TRBJ2-1; D is unresolved. Germline V gene lookup returns CDR1 MGHRA and CDR2 YSYEKL. Trimming took off 4 bases at V and 6 bases at J, with 10 bases between the two ends. The CDR3 loop spans 13 amino acids. CDR3 in amino acids: CASSPSWGNEQFF. The DNA for the CDR3 is TGCGCCAGCAGCCCTTCGTGGGGCAATGAGCAGTTCTTC.

This clonotype was found a few times. The J gene is TRBJ2-5, the V gene TRBV2; D uncertain. CDR1 is SNHLY, CDR2 FYNNEI, per germline. The germline V and J ends were trimmed by 5 bases and 5 bases, with 9 bases remaining between them. This CDR3 comprises 12 residues. CDR3: CASSWMGETQYF. CDR3 DNA: TGTGCCAGCAGTTGGATGGGCGAGACCCAGTACTTC.

Many counts were recorded for this clonotype. The CDR3 region has the DNA TGTGCCAGCTCTCAGACAGGGGGCCCAACCTACGAGCAGTACTTC. This sequence encodes CASSQTGGPTYEQYF. This chain links TRBV18 with TRBJ2-7; TRBD1 matches 10 bases. V was pared by 6 bases and J by 2 bases, with 7 bases of the junction left unmatched. The germline V gene has CDR1 KGHSH and CDR2 LQKENI. CDR3 length equals 15 residues.

This clonotype was counted ten times or more. V gene TRBV2 combines with J gene TRBJ2-1, with 11 bases that match TRBD2. CDR1 and CDR2 from the germline V gene are SNHLY and FYNNEI. The length of the CDR3 is 20 residues. With V trimmed by 0 bases and J by 9 bases, 19 bases remained unmatched. The CDR3 protein is CASSEAWGASGRYESSEQFF. The CDR3 nucleotides read TGTGCCAGCAGTGAAGCCTGGGGGGCTAGCGGGAGGTATGAATCGAGTGAGCAGTTCTTC.